This T cell receptor beta chain is from a study of T-cell memory formation after mild COVID-19. Across the whole study: Largely donor-specific sequence clusters came from two donors. Study-level results: Clones contracting day 15 to 85 were balanced CD4/CD8; later expanders leaned CD4+.

TCRdb ran MiXCR on the 5' RACE reads and lists one entry per CDR3 protein. Of about 440,000 distinct CDR3 sequences in the sample, around 19% were seen once. As regards this clonotype: Its antigen remains unknown.

Germline values: CDR1 SGHRS, CDR2 YFSETQ. The CDR3 is made up of 17 amino acids. Trimming at V came to 0 bases and at J to 2 bases, leaving 10 bases not matched to a gene. The chain uses TRBV5-1 and TRBJ1-1; 7 bases are shared with TRBD1. The specimen sequenced was PBMCs or a T cell subset sorted from them (not recorded which). The receptor comes from an adult woman who had mild COVID-19 (a few samples of this study predate the infection). Cell type and time point are not known. The DNA of the CDR3 is TGCGCCAGCAGCTTGGTGCCAGGGGGTCGGGGAAACACTGAAGCTTTCTTT. Translated, it gives CASSLVPGGRGNTEAFF.